This TCR beta chain was profiled in a study of response to subunit inactivated influenza vaccine. Details on this clonotype: Its antigen is as yet unknown.

General observations from the study: Authors suggested each seasonal influenza vaccination recruits few new T cells.

TCRdb itself ran the RT-PCR reads through MiXCR, one entry per CDR3 protein. The sample records 500,000 to 550,000 distinct CDR3 sequences, 7.5% to 8.5% being singletons. J gave up 2 bases and V 4 bases, and 4 bases lay outside the gene matches. CDR3 length equals 16 residues. Germline V CDR1 and CDR2: SGHTA, FQGTGA. The sequences come from PBMCs from blood, collected roughly 24 months after vaccination. The V call is TRBV7-3, the J call TRBJ2-2; the match to TRBD2 covers 10 bases. The source of this sequence is a man aged 50 to 69 who received an inactivated influenza vaccine. CDR3 residues: CASSSLAGANTGELFF. The CDR3 region has the DNA TGTGCCAGCAGCTCCCTAGCGGGAGCTAACACCGGGGAGCTGTTTTTT.